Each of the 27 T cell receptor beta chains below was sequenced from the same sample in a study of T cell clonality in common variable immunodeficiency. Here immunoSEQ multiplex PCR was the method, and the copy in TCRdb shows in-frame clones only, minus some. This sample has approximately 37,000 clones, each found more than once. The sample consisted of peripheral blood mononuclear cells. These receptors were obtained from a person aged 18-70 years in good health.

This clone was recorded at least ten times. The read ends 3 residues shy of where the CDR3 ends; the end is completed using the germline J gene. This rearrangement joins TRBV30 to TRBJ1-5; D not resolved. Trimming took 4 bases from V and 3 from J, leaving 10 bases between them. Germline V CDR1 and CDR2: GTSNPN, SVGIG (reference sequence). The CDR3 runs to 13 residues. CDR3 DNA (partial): TGTGCCTGGACCCCAGCGTCCAATCAGCCC. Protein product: CAWTPASNQP. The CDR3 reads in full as CAWTPASNQPQHF.

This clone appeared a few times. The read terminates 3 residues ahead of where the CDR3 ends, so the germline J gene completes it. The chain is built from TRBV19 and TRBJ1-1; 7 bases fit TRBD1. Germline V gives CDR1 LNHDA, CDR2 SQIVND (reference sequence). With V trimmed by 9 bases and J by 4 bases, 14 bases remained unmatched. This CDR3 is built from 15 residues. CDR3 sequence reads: CASRGQAEGVTEAFF. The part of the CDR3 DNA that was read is TGTGCCAGCAGAGGACAGGCCGAAGGGGTCACTGAA.

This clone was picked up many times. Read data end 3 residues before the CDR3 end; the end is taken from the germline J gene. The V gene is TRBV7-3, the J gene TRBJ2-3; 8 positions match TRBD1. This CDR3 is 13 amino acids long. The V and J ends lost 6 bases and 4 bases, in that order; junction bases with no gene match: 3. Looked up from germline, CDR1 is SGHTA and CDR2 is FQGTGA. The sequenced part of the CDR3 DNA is TGTGCCAGCAGTCCAGGGGGCCCAGATACG. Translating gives CASSPGGPDT. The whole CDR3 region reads CASSPGGPDTQYF.

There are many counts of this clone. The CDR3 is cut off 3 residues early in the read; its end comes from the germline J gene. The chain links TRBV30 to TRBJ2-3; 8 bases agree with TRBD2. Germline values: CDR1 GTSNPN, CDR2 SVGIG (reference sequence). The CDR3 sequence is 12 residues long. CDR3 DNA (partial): TGTGCCTGGAGTCCAAGCGGGAGCCCG. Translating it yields CAWSPSGSP. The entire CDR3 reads CAWSPSGSPQYF.

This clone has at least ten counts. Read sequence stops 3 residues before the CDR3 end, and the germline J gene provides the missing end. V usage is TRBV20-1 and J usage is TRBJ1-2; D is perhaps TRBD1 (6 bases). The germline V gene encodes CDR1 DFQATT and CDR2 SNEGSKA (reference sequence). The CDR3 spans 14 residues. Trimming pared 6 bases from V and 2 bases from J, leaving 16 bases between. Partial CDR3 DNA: TGCAGTGCCCCGCCCGGGGGGCGCAACTATGGC. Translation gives CSAPPGGRNYG. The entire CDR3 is CSAPPGGRNYGYTF.

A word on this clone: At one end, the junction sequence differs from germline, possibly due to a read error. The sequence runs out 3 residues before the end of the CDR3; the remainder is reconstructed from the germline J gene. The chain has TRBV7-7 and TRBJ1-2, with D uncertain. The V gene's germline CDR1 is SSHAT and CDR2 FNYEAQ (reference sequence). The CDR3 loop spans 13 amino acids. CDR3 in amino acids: CASSLVGTDTYTF. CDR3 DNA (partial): TGTGCTAGCAGCTTAGTTGGCACAGATACC.

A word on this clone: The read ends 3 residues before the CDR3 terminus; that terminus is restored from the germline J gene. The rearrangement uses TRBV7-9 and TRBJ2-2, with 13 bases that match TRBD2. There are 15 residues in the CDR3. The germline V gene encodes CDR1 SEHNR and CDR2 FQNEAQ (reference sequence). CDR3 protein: CASSFRTSGSTKLFF. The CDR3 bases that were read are TGTGCCAGCAGCTTCCGGACTAGCGGGAGTACAAAG.

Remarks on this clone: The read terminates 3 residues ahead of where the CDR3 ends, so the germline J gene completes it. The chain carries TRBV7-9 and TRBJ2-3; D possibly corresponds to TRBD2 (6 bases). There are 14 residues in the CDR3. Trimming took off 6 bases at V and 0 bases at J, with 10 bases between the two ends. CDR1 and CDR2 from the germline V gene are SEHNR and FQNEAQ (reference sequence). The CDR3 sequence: CASRGGISTDTQYF. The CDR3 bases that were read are TGTGCCAGCAGAGGCGGGATCAGCACAGATACG.

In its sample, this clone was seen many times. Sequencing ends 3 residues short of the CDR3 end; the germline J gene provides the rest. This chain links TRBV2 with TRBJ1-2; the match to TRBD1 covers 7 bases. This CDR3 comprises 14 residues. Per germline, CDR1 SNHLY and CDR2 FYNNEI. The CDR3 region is CASSIQGLLEGYTF. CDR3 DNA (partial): TGTGCCAGCAGTATACAGGGGTTATTAGAGGGC.

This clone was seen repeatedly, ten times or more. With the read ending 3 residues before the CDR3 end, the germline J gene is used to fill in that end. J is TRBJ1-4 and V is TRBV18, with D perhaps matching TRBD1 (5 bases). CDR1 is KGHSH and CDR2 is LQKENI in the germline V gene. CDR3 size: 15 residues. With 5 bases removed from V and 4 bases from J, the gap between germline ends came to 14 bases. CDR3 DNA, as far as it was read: TGTGCCAGCTCATCAAACTTAGGGGATAATGAAAAA. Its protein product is CASSSNLGDNEK. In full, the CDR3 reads CASSSNLGDNEKLFF.

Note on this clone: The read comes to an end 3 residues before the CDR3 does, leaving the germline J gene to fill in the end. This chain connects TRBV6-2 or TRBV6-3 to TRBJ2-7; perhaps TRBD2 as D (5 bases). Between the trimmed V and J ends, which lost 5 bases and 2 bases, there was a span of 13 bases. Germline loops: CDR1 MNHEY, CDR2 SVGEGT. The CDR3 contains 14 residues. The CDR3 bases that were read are TGTGCCAGCAGTCCTCGCGGGTCTGCCTACGAG. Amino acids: CASSPRGSAYE. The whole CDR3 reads CASSPRGSAYEQYF.

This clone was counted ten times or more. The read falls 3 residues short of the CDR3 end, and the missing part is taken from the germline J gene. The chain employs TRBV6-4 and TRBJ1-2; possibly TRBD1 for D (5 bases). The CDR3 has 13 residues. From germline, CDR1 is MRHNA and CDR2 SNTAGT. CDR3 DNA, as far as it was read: TGTGCCAGCAGTGACCCCAGGGTTGACGGC. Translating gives CASSDPRVDG. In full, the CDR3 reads CASSDPRVDGYTF.

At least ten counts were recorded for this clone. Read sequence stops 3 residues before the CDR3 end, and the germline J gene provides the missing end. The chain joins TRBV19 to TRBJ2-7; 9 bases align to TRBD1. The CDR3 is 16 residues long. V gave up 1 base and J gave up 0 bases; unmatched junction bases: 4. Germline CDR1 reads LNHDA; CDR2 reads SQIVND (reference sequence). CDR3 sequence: CASSIVGTGNSYEQYF. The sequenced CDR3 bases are TGTGCCAGTAGTATAGTGGGGACAGGGAACTCCTACGAG.

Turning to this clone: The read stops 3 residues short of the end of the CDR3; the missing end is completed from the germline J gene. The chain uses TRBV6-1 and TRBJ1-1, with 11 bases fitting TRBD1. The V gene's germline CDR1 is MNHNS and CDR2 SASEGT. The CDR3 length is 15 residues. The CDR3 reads CASSEAVWGQGGAFF. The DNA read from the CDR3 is TGTGCCAGCAGTGAAGCGGTATGGGGACAGGGGGGT.

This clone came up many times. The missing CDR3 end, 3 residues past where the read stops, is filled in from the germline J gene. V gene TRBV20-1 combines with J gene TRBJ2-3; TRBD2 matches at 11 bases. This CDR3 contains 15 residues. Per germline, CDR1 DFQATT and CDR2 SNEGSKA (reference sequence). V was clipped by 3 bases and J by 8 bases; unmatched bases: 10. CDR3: CSASSGLAGGGTQYF. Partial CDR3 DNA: TGCAGTGCTAGCTCGGGCCTAGCGGGGGGCGGTACG.

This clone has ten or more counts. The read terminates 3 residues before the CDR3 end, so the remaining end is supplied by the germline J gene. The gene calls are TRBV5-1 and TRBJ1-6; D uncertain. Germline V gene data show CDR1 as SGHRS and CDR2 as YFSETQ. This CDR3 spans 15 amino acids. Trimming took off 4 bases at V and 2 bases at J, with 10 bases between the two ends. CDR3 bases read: TGCGCCAGCAGCCCCTGGCTGGCCTATAATTCACCC. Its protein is CASSPWLAYNSP. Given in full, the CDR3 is CASSPWLAYNSPLHF. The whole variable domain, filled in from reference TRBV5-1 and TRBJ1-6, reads KAGVTQTPRYLIKTRGQQVTLSCSPISGHRSVSWYQQTPGQGLQFLFEYFSETQRNKGNFPGRFSGRQFSNSRSEMNVSTLELGDSALYLCASSPWLAYNSPLHFGNGTRLTVT.

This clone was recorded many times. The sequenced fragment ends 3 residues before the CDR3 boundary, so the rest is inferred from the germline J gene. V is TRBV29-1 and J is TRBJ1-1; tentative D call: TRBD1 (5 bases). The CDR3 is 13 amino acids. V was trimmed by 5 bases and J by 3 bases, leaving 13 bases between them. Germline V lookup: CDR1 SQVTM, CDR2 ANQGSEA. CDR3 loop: CSVRGMGHTEAFF. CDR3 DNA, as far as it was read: TGCAGCGTTCGGGGGATGGGCCACACTGAA.

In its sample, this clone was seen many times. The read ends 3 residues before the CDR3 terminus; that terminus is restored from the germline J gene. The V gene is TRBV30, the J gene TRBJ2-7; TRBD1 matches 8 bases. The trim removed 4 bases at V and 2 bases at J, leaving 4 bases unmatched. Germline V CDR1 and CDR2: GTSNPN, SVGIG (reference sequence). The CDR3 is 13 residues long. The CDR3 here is CAWNRDRTYEQYF. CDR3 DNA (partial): TGTGCCTGGAACCGGGACAGGACCTACGAG.

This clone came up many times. Partial CDR3 DNA: TGCAGTGCTAGTCTAGCTGGGGAGACC. This gives the protein CSASLAGET. The full-length CDR3 reads as CSASLAGETQYF. The V gene is TRBV20-1, the J gene TRBJ2-5; possibly TRBD2 for D (5 bases). The read comes to an end 3 residues before the CDR3 does, leaving the germline J gene to fill in the end. CDR1 is DFQATT and CDR2 is SNEGSKA in the germline V gene (reference sequence). V dropped 3 bases and J dropped 5 bases, with 10 bases sitting between them. The CDR3 contains 12 residues.

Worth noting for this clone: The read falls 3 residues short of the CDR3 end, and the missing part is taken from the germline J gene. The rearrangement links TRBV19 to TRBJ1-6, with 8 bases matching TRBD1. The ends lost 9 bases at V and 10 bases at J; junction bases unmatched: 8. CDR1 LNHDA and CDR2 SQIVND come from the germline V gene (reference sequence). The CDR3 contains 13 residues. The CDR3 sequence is CASADRAESPLHF. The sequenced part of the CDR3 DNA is TGTGCCAGCGCGGACAGGGCAGAATCACCC.

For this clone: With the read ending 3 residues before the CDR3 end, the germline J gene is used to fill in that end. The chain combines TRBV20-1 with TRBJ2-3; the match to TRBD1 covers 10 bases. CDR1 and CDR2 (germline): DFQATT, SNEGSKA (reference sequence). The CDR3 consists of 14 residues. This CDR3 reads CSARGGQGLEPQYF. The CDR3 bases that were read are TGCAGTGCTAGAGGGGGACAGGGGCTCGAGCCG.

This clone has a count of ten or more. CDR3 residues: CASSLPSGGPYNEQFF. The part of the CDR3 DNA that was read is TGCGCCAGCAGCTTACCCAGCGGGGGACCCTACAATGAG. The J gene is TRBJ2-1, the V gene TRBV5-1, with 8 bases matching TRBD2. The read comes to an end 3 residues before the CDR3 does, leaving the germline J gene to fill in the end. This CDR3 spans 16 amino acids. Losses at the gene ends were 2 bases for V and 2 bases for J; bases not matched to a gene: 6. Germline loops: CDR1 SGHRS, CDR2 YFSETQ.

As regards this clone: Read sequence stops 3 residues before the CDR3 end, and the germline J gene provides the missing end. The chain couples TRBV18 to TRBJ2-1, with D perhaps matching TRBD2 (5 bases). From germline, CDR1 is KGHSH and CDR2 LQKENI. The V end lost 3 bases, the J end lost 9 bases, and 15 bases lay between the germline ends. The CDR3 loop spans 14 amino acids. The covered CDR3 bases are TGTGCCAGCTCACCTGGAGCCGAGGGTGGTGAG. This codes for CASSPGAEGGE. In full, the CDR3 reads CASSPGAEGGEQFF.

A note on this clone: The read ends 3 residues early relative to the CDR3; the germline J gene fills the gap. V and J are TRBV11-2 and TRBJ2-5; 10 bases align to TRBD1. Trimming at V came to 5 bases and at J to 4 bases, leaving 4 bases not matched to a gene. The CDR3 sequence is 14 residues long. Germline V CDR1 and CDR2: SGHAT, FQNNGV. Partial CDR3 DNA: TGTGCCAGCAGCCAATGGACAGGGGGAGAGACC. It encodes CASSQWTGGET. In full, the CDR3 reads CASSQWTGGETQYF.

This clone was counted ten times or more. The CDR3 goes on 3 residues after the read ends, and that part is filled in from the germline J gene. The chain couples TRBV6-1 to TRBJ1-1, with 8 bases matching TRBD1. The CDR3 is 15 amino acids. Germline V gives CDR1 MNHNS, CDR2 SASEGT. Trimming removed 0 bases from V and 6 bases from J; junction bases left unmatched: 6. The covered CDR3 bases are TGTGCCAGCAGTGAAGCGGCAGGGGGCAGCGCTGAA. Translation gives CASSEAAGGSAE. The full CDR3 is CASSEAAGGSAEAFF.

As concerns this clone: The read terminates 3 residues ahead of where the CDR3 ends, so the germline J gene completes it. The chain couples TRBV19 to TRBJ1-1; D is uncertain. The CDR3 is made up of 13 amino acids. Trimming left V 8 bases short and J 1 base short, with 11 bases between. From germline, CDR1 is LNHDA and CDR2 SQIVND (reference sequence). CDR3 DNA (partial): TGTGCCAGTGGTTCCCTGGCGAACACTGAA. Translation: CASGSLANTE. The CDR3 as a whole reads CASGSLANTEAFF.

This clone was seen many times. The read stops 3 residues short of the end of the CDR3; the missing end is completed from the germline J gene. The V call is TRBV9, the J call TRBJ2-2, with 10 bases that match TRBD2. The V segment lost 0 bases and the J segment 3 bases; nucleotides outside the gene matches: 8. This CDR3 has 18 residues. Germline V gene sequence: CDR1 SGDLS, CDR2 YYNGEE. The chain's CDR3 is CASSVDASGRRYTGELFF. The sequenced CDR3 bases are TGTGCCAGCAGCGTAGACGCTAGCGGGAGACGATACACCGGGGAG. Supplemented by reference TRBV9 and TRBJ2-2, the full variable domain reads DSGVTQTPKHLITATGQRVTLRCSPRSGDLSVYWYQQSLDQGLQFLIQYYNGEERAKGNILERFSAQQFPDLHSELNLSSLELGDSALYFCASSVDASGRRYTGELFFGEGSRLTVL.